This T cell receptor beta chain was sequenced during a study of beta chain features in type 1 diabetes. About this clone: Its antigen is not known.

As every portion of the isolated RNA was reverse transcribed, the sequencing read expressed TCRB transcripts. Clones were read by immunoSEQ multiplex PCR, and TCRdb kept only the in-frame ones, dropping some. Among around 280,000 clones listed, under 8.5% were seen once. The study, taken as a whole, reports: Equally in patients and controls, shorter templates might have been favored by PCR. Patients' naive, central memory and Treg TCRB repertoires seemed closer to one another than those of healthy donors. More deletions and fewer insertions at VDJ junctions were found in patients with type 1 diabetes.

This clonotype originated in a woman between 18 and 29 years old in good health. The sequenced material came from central memory CD4+ T cells from blood.

The CDR3 DNA sequence: TGTGCCAGCAGCGTCTGGGGAATCTACGAGCAGTACGTC. Protein: CASSVWGIYEQYV. The chain has TRBV21-1 and TRBJ2-7. TRBV21-1 is recorded as a pseudogene. The CDR3 is 13 residues long.